This T cell receptor beta chain was observed in a study of cytomegalovirus exposure and HLA in healthy donors. The study's findings and limits: TRBV6-2, TRBV6-3 and some other V segments were unresolvable in 87-base-pair reads. In a later analysis, CMV-associated beta chains were mostly HLA-associated, it appeared. Later analysis showed TCR association rates varying by HLA locus, highest for DRB1 and lowest for HLA-C.

Sampled while nominally healthy, donors likely had unrecorded immune exposures. The primer mix had 60 Vbeta and 13 Jbeta primers. Generated by immunoSEQ multiplex PCR, the TCRdb table keeps only in-frame clones and is missing some. The sample includes 100,000 to 150,000 clones, about 68% of them seen just once. J gave up 0 bases and V 5 bases, and 8 bases lay outside the gene matches. Germline assignment: CDR1 MRHNA and CDR2 SNTAGT. This CDR3 region has 17 residues. Note on this clone: What it binds is not known.

The rearrangement uses TRBV6-4 and TRBJ2-3; 10 bases match TRBD2. Sequencing used PBMCs. The clonotype comes from a middle-aged man in good health and CMV-seropositive. CDR3 nucleotides: TGTGCCAGCAGTTGGGCTAGCGGGGGAGCTAGCACAGATACGCAGTATTTT. It yields the protein CASSWASGGASTDTQYF.